What follows describes a single TCR beta chain. The data were obtained in a study of T cells in localized non-small cell lung cancer. The ends lost 5 bases at V and 6 bases at J; junction bases unmatched: 3. CDR3 size: 12 residues. The germline gives CDR1 SEHNR, CDR2 FQNEAQ (reference sequence). Only in-frame clones appear in the TCRdb table, and some are missing; sequencing was by immunoSEQ multiplex PCR. Of more than 45,000 clones listed, approximately 80% were seen once; the top ten hold about a sixth. The sample was peripheral blood mononuclear cells, taken before any cancer treatment. The chain couples TRBV7-9 to TRBJ1-1, with 7 bases lining up with TRBD1. The clonotype originates from a man between 35 and 75 years old with stage III lung adenocarcinoma. CDR3 amino acids: CASSNDRAEAFF. The CDR3, as DNA: TGTGCCAGCAGCAACGACAGGGCTGAAGCTTTCTTT.